This T cell receptor (beta chain) was recovered during a study of Ad26.COV2.S vaccination and SARS-CoV-2 variants. Overall study results and limits: For non-spike TCRs, breadth in vaccine recipients resembled that in placebo recipients. Analyses of TCR breadth and depth may have underestimated total T cell responses.

Libraries were prepared by immunoSEQ multiplex PCR; TCRdb keeps only in-frame clonotypes and omits some of them. The repertoire holds about 100,000 clones, with over 60% as singletons. Comments on this clone: Its antigen remains unknown.

Germline V lookup: CDR1 SNHLY, CDR2 FYNNEI. There are 14 residues in the CDR3. V shed 3 bases and J shed 0 bases, with 9 bases lying between them. The sequence was collected from a human donor who had recovered from COVID-19. This chain connects TRBV2 to TRBJ2-7, with D possibly matching TRBD1 (5 bases). Sequencing was performed on peripheral blood, taken after recovery from COVID-19. For the CDR3, the DNA is TGTGCCAGCAGTGACCAAGGGGCCTCCTACGAGCAGTACTTC. It codes for CASSDQGASYEQYF.